These T cell receptor beta chains were read from a single sample in a study of sequential checkpoint blockade in melanoma. Using immunoSEQ multiplex PCR, the repertoire was profiled, and TCRdb retains in-frame clones only, with some absent. The repertoire has several thousand clones, about 20% of them found once; the top ten carry roughly 10%. Sequencing was performed on tumor tissue (inferred from file names), taken from a patient given nivolumab and ipilimumab in sequence. All receptors come from a human donor with melanoma. CDR3s include the opening cysteine and the closing phenylalanine or tryptophan.

TRBJ2-3 TRBV19 CASSMAGGTDTQYF
TRBJ2-3 TRBV6-8 CASSKAAGTSTDTQYF
TRBJ2-3 TRBV6-8 CASSYLLLITDTQYF
TRBJ2-6 TRBV4-1 CASSQEGGTGANVLTF
TRBJ2-1 TRBV18 CASSPPGGGNEQFF
TRBJ2-1 TRBV9 CASTYSGLASYNEQFF
TRBJ2-5 TRBV11-3 CASSLGSLAVLQETQYF
TRBJ1-3 TRBV11-3 CASSLSASSSGNTIYF
TRBJ2-2 TRBV19 CASSLQGAVTGELFF
TRBJ2-5 TRBV18 CASSITGGTETQYF
TRBJ2-1 TRBV9 CASSVKGAWVEQFF